This T cell receptor beta chain was sequenced in a study of shared clonotypes between healthy human individuals. Genomic DNA from each subset was divided evenly over several immunoSEQ plates. Ten immunoSEQ deep assay plates were used to sequence unsorted PBMC DNA. Study processing details: ImmunoSEQ output held junction-only sequences without quality scores, so filtering differed. TCRdb's copy holds only in-frame clones and misses some; the assay was immunoSEQ multiplex PCR. V, J and clone size are those of that table, while D and trimming were read from the DNA. The repertoire includes a few hundred thousand clones, around 80% of them detected once, and approximately 12% sits in the top ten. The CDR3 runs 12 residues. Germline V CDR1 and CDR2: KGHSH, LQKENI. V gave up 3 bases and J gave up 6 bases, with 9 bases separating them.

The receptor was derived from a middle-aged woman in good health. Some clones in this sample may be carry-over from other donors' samples. The chain has TRBV18 and TRBJ2-7; either TRBD1 or TRBD2 may fit D (5 bases each). Sequencing was carried out using PBMCs. The CDR3 protein is CASSPGDPEQYF. The CDR3 nucleotides are TGTGCCAGCTCACCCGGGGACCCCGAGCAGTACTTC.